The T cell receptor beta chain described here comes from a study of identical twins. MiXCR, applied by TCRdb to the 5' RACE reads, yields one record per CDR3 protein. Here the sample spans hundreds of thousands of distinct CDR3 sequences, less than 25% being singletons. The CDR3 sequence is 16 residues long. The germline V gene encodes CDR1 ENHRY and CDR2 SYGVKD. The J segment lost 5 bases and the V segment lost 4 bases, leaving 11 bases of the junction unmatched. The same sample was also used in a study of T cells expressing NK-cell markers. That work adds: Seven of the eight sequenced donors were HCMV-seropositive; one was seronegative.

The chain couples TRBV10-3 to TRBJ2-7; 10 bases match TRBD2. Input material: PBMCs. The clonotype originates from a young woman in good health. CDR3: CAISASGRAASHEQYF. CDR3 DNA: TGTGCCATCAGTGCCAGCGGGAGGGCCGCATCCCACGAGCAGTACTTC.